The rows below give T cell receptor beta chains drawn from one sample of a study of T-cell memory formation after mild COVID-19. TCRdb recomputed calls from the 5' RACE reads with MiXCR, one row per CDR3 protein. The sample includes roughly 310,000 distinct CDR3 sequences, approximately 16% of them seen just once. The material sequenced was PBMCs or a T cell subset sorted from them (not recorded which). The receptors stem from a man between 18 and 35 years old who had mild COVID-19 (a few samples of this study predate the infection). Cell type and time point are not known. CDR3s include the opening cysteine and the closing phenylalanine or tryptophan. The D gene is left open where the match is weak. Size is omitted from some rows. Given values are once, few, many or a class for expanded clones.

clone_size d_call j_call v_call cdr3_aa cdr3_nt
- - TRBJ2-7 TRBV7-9 CASSPGAQKLDWYEQYF TGTGCCAGCAGCCCAGGGGCACAGAAGCTGGACTGGTACGAGCAGTACTTC
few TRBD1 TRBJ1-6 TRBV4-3 CASSRGQGNSPLHF TGCGCCAGCAGCCGAGGACAGGGTAATTCACCCCTCCACTTT
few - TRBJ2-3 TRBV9 CASSVAVTPYLTDTQYF TGTGCCAGCAGCGTAGCTGTTACGCCGTATCTCACAGATACGCAGTATTTT
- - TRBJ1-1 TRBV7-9 CASSLVRAYTEAFF TGTGCCAGCAGCCTGGTCCGGGCTTACACTGAAGCTTTCTTT
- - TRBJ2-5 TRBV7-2 CASSLVRAGETQYF TGTGCCAGCAGCTTAGTCCGGGCGGGGGAGACCCAGTACTTC
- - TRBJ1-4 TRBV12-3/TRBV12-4 CASSLEGRPRFF TGTGCCAGCAGTTTAGAAGGCCGGCCCCGCTTTTTT
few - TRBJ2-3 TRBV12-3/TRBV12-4 CACSERDTQYF TGTGCCTGTTCAGAAAGGGATACGCAGTATTTT
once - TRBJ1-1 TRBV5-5 CASSPLWQLNTEAFF -
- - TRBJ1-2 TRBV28 CASSFGVRDGYTF TGTGCCAGCAGTTTTGGGGTCAGGGATGGCTACACCTTC
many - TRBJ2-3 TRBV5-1 CASSDTSTSTDTQYF TGCGCCAGCAGCGACACGTCGACCAGCACAGATACGCAGTATTTT
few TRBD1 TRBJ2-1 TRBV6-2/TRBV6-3 CASRKQTGYNEQFF TGTGCCAGCAGAAAACAGACAGGGTACAATGAGCAGTTCTTC
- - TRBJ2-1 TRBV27 CASSWDLLSSYNEQFF TGTGCCAGCAGTTGGGACCTGCTGAGCTCCTACAATGAGCAGTTCTTC
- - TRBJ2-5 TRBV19 CASTPLAGQETQYF TGTGCCAGTACCCCCTTGGCGGGGCAAGAGACCCAGTACTTC